The clone carrying this T cell receptor (beta chain) was picked up a small number of times. Its antigen is unknown. This entry belongs to a study of blood T cells in healthy people across ages. General study findings and limits: Relative to aged donors, long-lived donors carried more naive CD4+ cells and displayed higher diversity. Older age coincided with a roughly linear decline in TCR beta diversity per million T cells. Estimated diversity that came from one million T cells was considered an underestimate.

A second PCR of 7 to 11 cycles used a sample-barcoded 5' primer and a J-beta primer mix. Every single cDNA molecule received a tag from a template-switch adaptor with 12 random nucleotides. TCRdb passed the 5' RACE reads through MiXCR, listing each CDR3 protein once. The data show 870,000 or so distinct CDR3 sequences, 25% to 35% seen once. Looked up from germline, CDR1 is LNHDA and CDR2 is SQIVND (reference sequence). CDR3 size: 15 residues. The junction had 8 bases not matched to a gene; V was cut back by 6 bases and J by 2 bases. Sequences were obtained from blood. This chain links TRBV19 with TRBJ2-7; 9 bases are shared with TRBD2. The clonotype originates from a woman at least 80 years old in good health. The CDR3 is CASRKRVAGAYEQYF. The CDR3 DNA reads as TGTGCCAGTAGAAAACGGGTAGCGGGGGCCTACGAGCAGTACTTC.